This TCR beta chain was captured by sequencing in a study of monozygotic twins with inflammatory bowel disease. The CDR3 is 17 amino acids. Per the germline V gene, CDR1 is SGHRS and CDR2 is YFSETQ. TCRdb re-called the 5' RACE reads and shows each CDR3 protein once, DNA omitted. The sample table includes about 380,000 distinct CDR3 sequences. What was sequenced was blood. The receptor was isolated from a human donor with ulcerative colitis or Crohn's disease, or a healthy co-twin of an affected twin (not recorded which). The V and J genes are TRBV5-1 and TRBJ2-1; TCRdb lists TRBD1, though no DNA is available to test this call. The CDR3 reads CASSVGSGTGGLDEQFF.